This T cell receptor beta chain derives from a study of blood T cell repertoires in COVID-19. Data came from immunoSEQ multiplex PCR; TCRdb stores just in-frame clones and leaves some out. Of 120,000 or so clones in the sample, 85% to 90% were seen once. This sequence was found in a man aged 80 or over with active or convalescent COVID-19. The sample was peripheral blood.

CDR3 residues: CASSVRQGPYGNTIYF. DNA of the CDR3: TGTGCCAGCAGCGTCCGACAGGGTCCTTATGGAAACACCATATATTTT. This rearrangement joins TRBV7-8 to TRBJ1-3; 7 nucleotides match TRBD1. Per the germline V gene, CDR1 is SGHVS and CDR2 is FQNEAQ. The CDR3 spans 16 residues. Germline trimming cut 5 bases from V and 3 bases from J; bases unmatched to any gene: 10. Drawing the rest from reference TRBV7-8 and TRBJ1-3, the complete variable domain is GAGVSQSPRYKVAKRGQDVALRCDPISGHVSLFWYQQALGQGPEFLTYFQNEAQLDKSGLPSDRFFAERPEGSVSTLKIQRTQQEDSAVYLCASSVRQGPYGNTIYFGEGSWLTVV.